Presented here are 8 T cell receptor beta chains from one specimen sequenced in a study of Graves' ophthalmopathy and Graves' hyperthyroidism. For repertoire sequencing, the TCR beta CDR3 regions were amplified from RNA transcripts. The first round was an RT-PCR with HTBI primers, and the second round was a multiplex PCR. From the multiplex PCR reads, TCRdb called clonotypes with MiXCR, one entry per CDR3 protein. The sample includes about 660,000 distinct CDR3 sequences, just over 40% of them seen just once. Source material: peripheral blood. The receptor source for this set is an adult man with Graves' ophthalmopathy.

This clonotype appeared many times. The chain carries TRBV7-9 and TRBJ2-5; the D gene is possibly TRBD2 (6 bases). The germline gives CDR1 SEHNR, CDR2 FQNEAQ (reference sequence). V lost 5 bases, J lost 2 bases, and 15 bases lay in between. The length of the CDR3 is 15 residues. CDR3 region: CASSGGSRGQETQYF. DNA for the CDR3: TGTGCCAGCAGCGGGGGATCCCGGGGGCAAGAGACCCAGTACTTC.

The sample holds a few counts of this clonotype. The chain employs TRBV7-9 and TRBJ2-7, with 7 bases that match TRBD1. Unmatched junction bases numbered 8, after V lost 3 bases and J lost 6 bases. The CDR3 totals 14 residues. The germline V gene has CDR1 SEHNR and CDR2 FQNEAQ (reference sequence). CDR3 amino acids: CASSFAGTVPEQYF. Written as DNA, the CDR3 is TGTGCCAGCAGCTTTGCTGGGACAGTCCCCGAGCAGTACTTC.

This clonotype was found many times. The rearrangement joins TRBV7-2 to TRBJ2-7, with D hard to call. The germline V and J ends were trimmed by 1 base and 6 bases, with 10 bases remaining between them. Germline CDR1 SGHTA, CDR2 FQGNSA. The CDR3 runs 13 residues. As DNA, the CDR3 is TGTGCCAGCAGCTTAGATAAGGGTTCCGAGCAGTACTTC. Amino acid sequence: CASSLDKGSEQYF.

J is TRBJ1-6 and V is TRBV7-2; maybe TRBD1 (6 bases). CDR1 is SGHTA and CDR2 is FQGNSA in the germline V gene. The CDR3 covers 12 residues. With 7 bases removed from V and 14 bases from J, the gap between germline ends came to 15 bases. The CDR3 DNA is TGTGCCAGCACCGTACTAGGGGGATCCCTCCACTTT. Amino acids: CASTVLGGSLHF.

This clonotype was seen a handful of times. The chain combines TRBV2 with TRBJ2-7, with D perhaps TRBD2 (6 bases). This CDR3 contains 12 residues. Per the germline V gene, CDR1 is SNHLY and CDR2 is FYNNEI. V lost 8 bases, J lost 6 bases, and 14 bases lay in between. As DNA, the CDR3 is TGTGCCAGCGGCCCCTTGGAGGGCGAGCAGTACTTC. This gives the protein CASGPLEGEQYF.

This clonotype was detected many times. This chain uses TRBV5-1 with TRBJ2-7, with no clear D. The CDR3 sequence is 15 residues long. Germline CDR1 is SGHRS and CDR2 is YFSETQ. Trimming took 0 bases from V and 4 from J, leaving 14 bases between them. For the CDR3, the DNA is TGCGCCAGCAGCTTGGCCTTCGCCCCATCATACGAGCAGTACTTC. Amino acid sequence: CASSLAFAPSYEQYF.

In the case of this clonotype: A much bigger clone sits one base away, suggesting this may be a read error. The gene calls are TRBV7-9 and TRBJ1-2; 7 nucleotides agree with TRBD1. With 10 bases clipped from V and 6 bases from J, the junction kept 17 bases outside the gene matches. CDR3 size: 15 residues. Germline V gene data show CDR1 as SEHNR and CDR2 as FQNEAQ (reference sequence). CDR3 nucleotides: TGTGCCAACAACCTAAGTCCGCAGGGGGGGGATGGCTACACCTTC. Translation: CANNLSPQGGDGYTF.

On this clonotype itself: Relative to the germline gene, one junction end is altered; a read error may explain this. This CDR3 reads CASSLTGAYVLTF. The CDR3 DNA is TGTGCCAGCAGCCTGACAGGGGCCTACGTCCTGACTTTC. V usage is TRBV11-1 and J usage is TRBJ2-6, with 8 bases aligning to TRBD1. CDR1 SGHAT and CDR2 FQDESV come from the germline V gene (reference sequence). The CDR3 has 13 residues.